The source of this T cell receptor (beta chain) is a study of blood T cell repertoires in COVID-19. Study background: Sources were T cells, B-cell-depleted T cells, or PBMCs; the material itself was cDNA or gDNA.

With 2 bases removed from V and 4 bases from J, the gap between germline ends came to 9 bases. CDR3 length: 13 amino acids. Per germline, CDR1 GTSNPN and CDR2 SVGIG (reference sequence). Authors' data handling: Amplification of reference gene primers provided the estimated nucleated cell counts. Measured with immunoSEQ multiplex PCR; TCRdb has only the in-frame clones, and not every one. V and J calls and clone size are copied from that table; D and trimming were computed from the DNA. This table has 150,000 to 200,000 clones, around 84% appearing once. Participants had their cohort set by participant-reported clinical history. Recovery among Cohort 3 donors was established by two negative PCRs, clearance, or symptom resolution.

The chain carries TRBV30 and TRBJ1-5; no reliable D call. This TCR came from a man in his fifties or sixties who had recovered from COVID-19. Sequencing was carried out using PBMCs or T cells enriched from blood (not recorded which). The CDR3 is CAWSTRENQPQHF. The CDR3 DNA sequence: TGTGCCTGGAGTACGAGGGAGAATCAGCCCCAGCATTTT.